This is a list of T cell receptor beta chains from one sample in a study of cytomegalovirus exposure and HLA in healthy donors. Produced via immunoSEQ multiplex PCR; TCRdb's table is partial and in-frame only. The table shows under 250,000 clones, with almost 80% occurring only once. Material: PBMCs. These TCRs come from a male donor in good health and CMV-seronegative. The CDR3 runs from the conserved cysteine through the conserved F or W. The D gene is left open where the match is weak. Only some rows state a clone size, as once, few, many or a class for expanded clones.

D: TRBD2; V: TRBV7-6; J: TRBJ2-7; size: .; CDR3: CASSKETSGLPYEQYF; DNA: TGTGCCAGCAGTAAAGAGACTAGCGGGTTGCCCTACGAGCAGTACTTC
D: .; V: TRBV5-1; J: TRBJ2-1; size: .; CDR3: CASSLFTGEQFF; DNA: TGCGCCAGCAGCTTGTTTACGGGTGAGCAGTTCTTC
D: .; V: TRBV28; J: TRBJ2-7; size: .; CDR3: CATGRQIDEQYF; DNA: TGTGCCACAGGAAGACAGATAGACGAGCAGTACTTC
D: .; V: TRBV30; J: TRBJ2-5; size: .; CDR3: CAWNGYKEGRETQYF; DNA: TGTGCCTGGAATGGGTACAAGGAGGGGAGAGAGACCCAGTACTTC
D: .; V: TRBV7-8; J: TRBJ2-7; size: .; CDR3: CASSHRVPEQYF; DNA: TGTGCCAGCAGCCACAGGGTCCCCGAGCAGTACTTC
D: TRBD2; V: TRBV10-3; J: TRBJ2-7; size: .; CDR3: CAIRQPGLGTEQYF; DNA: TGTGCCATCAGGCAACCGGGACTAGGGACCGAGCAGTACTTC
D: TRBD1; V: TRBV6-5; J: TRBJ2-7; size: .; CDR3: CASSRTGKSYEQYF; DNA: TGTGCCAGCAGTCGGACAGGAAAATCCTACGAGCAGTACTTC
D: .; V: TRBV5-1; J: TRBJ2-2; size: .; CDR3: CASSHIRSPGELFF; DNA: TGCGCCAGCAGCCATATACGTAGCCCCGGGGAGCTGTTTTTT
D: TRBD1; V: TRBV27; J: TRBJ1-1; size: .; CDR3: CASSPRTGMNTEAFF; DNA: TGTGCCAGCAGTCCTCGGACAGGGATGAACACTGAAGCTTTCTTT
D: .; V: TRBV7-2; J: TRBJ1-5; size: .; CDR3: CASSLGDTISNQPQHF; DNA: TGTGCCAGCAGCTTAGGGGACACCATAAGCAATCAGCCCCAGCATTTT
D: .; V: TRBV2; J: TRBJ1-4; size: .; CDR3: CASRATVQNEKLFF; DNA: TGTGCCAGCAGAGCGACAGTCCAAAATGAAAAACTGTTTTTT
D: .; V: TRBV6-4; J: TRBJ1-1; size: .; CDR3: CASSDSAGRRTFF; DNA: TGTGCCAGCAGTGACTCGGCAGGTAGGAGGACTTTCTTT
D: TRBD1; V: TRBV19; J: TRBJ2-5; size: .; CDR3: CASTPTGNQETQYF; DNA: TGTGCCAGTACCCCGACAGGGAACCAAGAGACCCAGTACTTC
D: TRBD1; V: TRBV7-9; J: TRBJ2-4; size: .; CDR3: CSSSLADPTGLHF; DNA: TGTTCCAGCAGCTTAGCAGACCCGACAGGGTTACACTTC
D: .; V: TRBV2; J: TRBJ1-4; size: once; CDR3: CASNLGVEKLFF; DNA: TGTGCCAGCAATTTGGGAGTTGAAAAACTGTTTTTT
D: TRBD2; V: TRBV4-3; J: TRBJ2-2; size: .; CDR3: CASSQDWAGVPGELFF; DNA: TGCGCCAGCAGCCAAGATTGGGCGGGGGTTCCCGGGGAGCTGTTTTTT
D: .; V: TRBV28; J: TRBJ1-5; size: once; CDR3: CASTPISNQPQHF; DNA: TGTGCCAGCACCCCAATTAGCAATCAGCCCCAGCATTTT
D: TRBD2; V: TRBV7-9; J: TRBJ2-3; size: .; CDR3: CASSGLAGSTDTQYF; DNA: TGTGCCAGCAGCGGACTAGCGGGGAGCACAGATACGCAGTATTTT
D: .; V: TRBV6-5; J: TRBJ2-1; size: once; CDR3: CASSAGFGEQFF; DNA: TGTGCCAGCAGCGCAGGGTTCGGTGAGCAGTTCTTC
D: .; V: TRBV7-3; J: TRBJ1-2; size: .; CDR3: CASSFSGSSYGYTF; DNA: TGTGCCAGCAGCTTCAGCGGCAGTTCCTATGGCTACACCTTC
D: TRBD1; V: TRBV18; J: TRBJ2-2; size: .; CDR3: CASSPTGGGGELFF; DNA: TGTGCCAGCTCACCGACAGGGGGCGGCGGGGAGCTGTTTTTT
D: .; V: TRBV19; J: TRBJ1-2; size: .; CDR3: CASSEQLYYGYTF; DNA: TGTGCCAGTTCTGAACAGCTATACTATGGCTACACCTTC
D: .; V: TRBV7-2; J: TRBJ2-5; size: .; CDR3: CASSSGMVAGGRETQYF; DNA: TGTGCCAGCAGCTCAGGAATGGTGGCAGGGGGGAGGGAGACCCAGTACTTC
D: .; V: TRBV29-1; J: TRBJ2-7; size: .; CDR3: CSVGQNYEQYF; DNA: TGCAGCGTTGGACAGAACTACGAGCAGTACTTC